Sequencing of this T cell receptor (beta chain) was carried out in a study of cytomegalovirus exposure and HLA in healthy donors. Study information: There were 350 to 450 genotyped donors. Of these, roughly 80% fell in the genetic ancestry cluster associated with self-reported Caucasian donors.

Both 60 Vbeta primers and 13 Jbeta primers went into the PCR. The assay was immunoSEQ multiplex PCR, and TCRdb's table has in-frame clones only and misses some. The table includes about 170,000 clones, over 80% detected once. Concerning this clone itself: Antigen specificity is unknown.

Points from the study as a whole: Listed as cytomegalovirus-associated were 150 to 200 TCR beta chains. Three CMV-associated chains were confirmed in vitro to be specific for CMV antigens. The authors considered a cluster of highly shared sequence variants likely to be a sequencing artifact.

The germline gives CDR1 SGHRS, CDR2 YFSETQ. The V segment lost 4 bases and the J segment 6 bases; nucleotides outside the gene matches: 7. CDR3 length equals 14 residues. The sequencing input was PBMCs. The sequence was obtained from a boy between 2 and 15 years old in good health and CMV-seronegative. The chain uses TRBV5-1 and TRBJ1-5; 7 bases fit TRBD1. The CDR3 here is CASSVEGAGQPQHF. The DNA of the CDR3 is TGCGCCAGCAGCGTTGAGGGGGCCGGTCAGCCCCAGCATTTT.